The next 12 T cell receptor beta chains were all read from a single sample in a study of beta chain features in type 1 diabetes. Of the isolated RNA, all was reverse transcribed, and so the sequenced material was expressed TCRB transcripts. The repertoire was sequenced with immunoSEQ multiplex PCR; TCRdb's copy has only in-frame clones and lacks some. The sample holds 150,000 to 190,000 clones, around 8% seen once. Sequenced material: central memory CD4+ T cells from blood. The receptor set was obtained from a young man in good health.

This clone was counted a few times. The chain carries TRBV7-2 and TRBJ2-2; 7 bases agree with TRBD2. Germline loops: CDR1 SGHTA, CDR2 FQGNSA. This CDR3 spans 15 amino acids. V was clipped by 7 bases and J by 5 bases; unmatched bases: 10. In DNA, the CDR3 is TGTGCCAGCACCCCCGCGGGGGTATGGACCGGGGAGCTGTTTTTT. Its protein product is CASTPAGVWTGELFF.

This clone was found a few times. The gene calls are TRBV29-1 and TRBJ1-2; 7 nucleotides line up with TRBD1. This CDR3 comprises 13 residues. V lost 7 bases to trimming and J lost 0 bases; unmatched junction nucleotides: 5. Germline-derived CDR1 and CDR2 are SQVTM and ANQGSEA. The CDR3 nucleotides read TGCAGCGCTTACAGGGGCCCTAACTATGGCTACACCTTC. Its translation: CSAYRGPNYGYTF.

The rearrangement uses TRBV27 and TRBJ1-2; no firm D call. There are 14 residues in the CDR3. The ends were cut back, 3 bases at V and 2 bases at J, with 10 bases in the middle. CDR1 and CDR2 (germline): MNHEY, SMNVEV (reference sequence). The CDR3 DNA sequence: TGTGCCAGCAGTTTGGGCCCCGAGAACTATGGCTACACCTTC. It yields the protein CASSLGPENYGYTF.

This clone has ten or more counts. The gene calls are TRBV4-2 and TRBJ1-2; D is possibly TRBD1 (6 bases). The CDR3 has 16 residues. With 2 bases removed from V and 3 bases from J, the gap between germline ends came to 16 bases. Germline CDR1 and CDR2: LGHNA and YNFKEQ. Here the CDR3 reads CASSQRVGATDYGYTF. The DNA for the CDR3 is TGTGCCAGCAGCCAAAGGGTGGGGGCTACGGACTATGGCTACACCTTC.

The CDR3 DNA is TGTGCCAGTAACCCGACAGGGGGTACCGGGGAGCTGTTTTTT. Amino acid sequence: CASNPTGGTGELFF. The rearrangement links TRBV19 to TRBJ2-2, with 9 bases lining up with TRBD1. The junction had 5 bases not matched to a gene; V was cut back by 7 bases and J by 5 bases. From germline, CDR1 is LNHDA and CDR2 SQIVND (reference sequence). The CDR3 is 14 residues long.

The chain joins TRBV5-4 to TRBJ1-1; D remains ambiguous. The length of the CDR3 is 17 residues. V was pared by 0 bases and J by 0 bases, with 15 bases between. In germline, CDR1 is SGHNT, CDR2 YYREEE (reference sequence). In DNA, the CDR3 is TGTGCCAGCAGCTTGGACGGGTCGAACCTAATGAACACTGAAGCTTTCTTT. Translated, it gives CASSLDGSNLMNTEAFF.

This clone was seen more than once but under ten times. CDR3 in DNA: TGCGCCAGCAGCTGGGGACAGGGATCCGGCGAGCAGTACTTC. Protein product: CASSWGQGSGEQYF. The V gene is TRBV5-1, the J gene TRBJ2-7; TRBD1 agrees at 9 bases. V trimming: 3 bases; J trimming: 6 bases; junction bases outside the gene matches: 7. Germline V CDR1 and CDR2: SGHRS, YFSETQ. CDR3 length: 14 residues.

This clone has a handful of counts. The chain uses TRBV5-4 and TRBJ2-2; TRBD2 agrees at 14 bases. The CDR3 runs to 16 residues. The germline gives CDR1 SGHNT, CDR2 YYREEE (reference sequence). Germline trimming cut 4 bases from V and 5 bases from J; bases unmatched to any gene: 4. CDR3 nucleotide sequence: TGTGCCAGCAGCCCGGGACTAGCGGGAGTAACCGGGGAGCTGTTTTTT. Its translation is CASSPGLAGVTGELFF.

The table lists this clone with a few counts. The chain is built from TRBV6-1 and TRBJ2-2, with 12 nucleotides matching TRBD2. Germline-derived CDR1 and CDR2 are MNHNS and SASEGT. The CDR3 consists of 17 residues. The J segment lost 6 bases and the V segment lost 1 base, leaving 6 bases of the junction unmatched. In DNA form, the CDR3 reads TGTGCCAGCAGTGAAGGTCGGAGACTAGCGGGGGCCGGGGAGCTGTTTTTT. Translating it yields CASSEGRRLAGAGELFF.

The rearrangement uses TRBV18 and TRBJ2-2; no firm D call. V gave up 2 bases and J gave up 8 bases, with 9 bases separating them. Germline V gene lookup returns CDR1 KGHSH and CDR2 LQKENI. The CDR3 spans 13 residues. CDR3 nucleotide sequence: TGTGCCAGCTCACCATCGCCAGGAGGGGAGCTGTTTTTT. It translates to CASSPSPGGELFF. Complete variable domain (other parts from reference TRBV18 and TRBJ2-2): NAGVMQNPRHLVRRRGQEARLRCSPMKGHSHVYWYRQLPEEGLKFMVYLQKENIIDESGMPKERFSAEFPKEGPSILRIQQVVRGDSAAYFCASSPSPGGELFFGEGSRLTVL.

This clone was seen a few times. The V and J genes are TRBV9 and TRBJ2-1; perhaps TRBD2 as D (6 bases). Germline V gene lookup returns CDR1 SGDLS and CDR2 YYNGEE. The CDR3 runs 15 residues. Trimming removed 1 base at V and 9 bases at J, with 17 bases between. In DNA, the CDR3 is TGTGCCAGCAGCGTAACCCGAGGAGGGGTGGGTGAGCAGTTCTTC. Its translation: CASSVTRGGVGEQFF.

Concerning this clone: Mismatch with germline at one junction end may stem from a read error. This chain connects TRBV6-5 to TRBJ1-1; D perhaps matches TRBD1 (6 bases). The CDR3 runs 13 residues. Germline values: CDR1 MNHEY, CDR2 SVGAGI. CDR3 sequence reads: CASTYEGDTEAFF. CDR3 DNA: TGTGCCAGCACTTACGAGGGGGACACTGAAGCTTTCTTT.